The sequence of this T cell receptor (beta chain) was determined in a study of blood T cell repertoires in COVID-19 (dated by TCRdb to the early 2020s). Background on the whole study: Samples covering the acute and convalescent phases of COVID-19 were provided by collaborators in the United States, Italy and Spain. The material from the prospective study consisted of cDNA or gDNA derived from T cells, B-cell-depleted T cells, or PBMCs. Deeply sampled blood TCRbeta repertoires from subjects exposed to, actively infected with, or recovered from COVID-19 were included in the dataset. The repertoires were released in a freely available public database intended as a resource for research on the immune response to SARS-CoV-2. The samples were drawn from two sources: the first 160 participants of the ongoing ImmuneRACE study, and over 1,000 subjects contributed by 6 global collaborators. A de-identified subject ID, COVID-19 status, age in years and sex were almost always included in the sample metadata. Where available, HLA class I and class II types were taken from metadata supplied by the sample provider and were not determined by assay-based typing.

Whole blood was collected in K2EDTA tubes by collaborating institutions according to the institutions' own protocols. Collaborator samples were shipped for TCRbeta analysis as frozen whole blood, isolated PBMCs, or DNA extracted from either sample type. TCRbeta CDR3 regions were amplified from genomic DNA by means of the immunoSEQ Assay, a bias-controlled multiplex PCR. The published analysis was carried out like this. The number of nucleated cells in each sample was estimated from the amplification of reference gene primers within the assay. To quantify the absolute abundance of each unique TCRbeta CDR3 rearrangement, sequence reads were collapsed and filtered. For each sample, productive Simpson clonality was calculated as the square root of Simpson's diversity index over productive rearrangements. TCRdb stores this immuneACCESS table with in-frame sequences only. Part of the clones is absent; in the studies checked, under half of the shortfall reflects unresolved V genes, and no reason is known for the rest. The DNA was the basis for D and trimming; V, J and clone size are from that table. The sample contains approximately 130,000 clones, about 80% of them found a single time. The ten largest clonotypes hold roughly 25% of the sample.

From the germline V gene (reference sequence), CDR1 is GTSNPN and CDR2 is SVGIG. The V and J ends are trimmed by 5 bases and 0 bases, leaving 8 bases between them. The CDR3 has 12 amino acids, counting the end cysteine and phenylalanine. Only CDR3 DNA is held: 36 bases, read in frame from base 1. A few counts support this clone. What antigen it recognizes has not been identified. Per-base qualities were not stored, and no clone one base away is much larger. What the study reported, not specific to this receptor: Clinical and demographic metadata were provided uncurated, with the amount varying by source and participant.

This TCR derives from a human donor in a cohort sampled during active COVID-19. The sample consisted of peripheral blood. This receptor chain uses TRBV30 and TRBJ2-7; the D segment cannot be called with confidence. The base sequence is TGTGCCTGGGACGGTGGCTCCTACGAGCAGTACTTC. Translated, it reads CAWDGGSYEQYF.